What follows are 24 T cell receptor beta chains derived from one specimen sequenced in a study of blood T cells in healthy people across ages. Then a second PCR, running roughly 7 to 12 cycles, was carried out with a sample-barcoded 5' primer and a J-beta primer mix. TCRdb re-analysed the 5' RACE reads in MiXCR, keeping a single row per CDR3 protein. The sample holds 700,000 or so distinct CDR3 sequences, about a fifth seen once. The sample was blood. Receptors were obtained from a man in his 70s in good health.

This clonotype was observed a handful of times. This rearrangement joins TRBV7-8 to TRBJ1-1; D possibly corresponds to TRBD1 (6 bases). The germline V gene encodes CDR1 SGHVS and CDR2 FQNEAQ. This CDR3 contains 15 residues. With 8 bases removed from V and 0 bases from J, the gap between germline ends came to 16 bases. CDR3 in DNA: TGTGCCAGCTGTCTAAGGGACACCGTGAACACTGAAGCTTTCTTT. Translation gives CASCLRDTVNTEAFF.

The chain carries TRBV12-3 or TRBV12-4 and TRBJ2-1, with D possibly TRBD1 on 5 matching bases. This CDR3 region has 14 residues. V was clipped by 6 bases and J by 10 bases, with 19 bases between them. The CDR3 loop reads CASSPPAGLNEQFF. CDR3 in DNA: TGTGCCAGCAGCCCCCCCGCAGGGCTCAACGAGCAGTTCTTC.

The chain combines TRBV20-1 with TRBJ1-1; 7 bases are a match to TRBD1. Germline loops: CDR1 DFQATT, CDR2 SNEGSKA (reference sequence). After removal of 6 bases from V and 0 bases from J, the junction contained 16 bases not matched to a gene. The CDR3 loop spans 17 amino acids. CDR3 DNA: TGCAGTGCCACAGGGGCACAGTCGACTCCCCTGAACACTGAAGCTTTCTTT. Translating gives CSATGAQSTPLNTEAFF.

This clonotype showed up just a few times. At one end, the junction sequence differs from germline, possibly due to a read error. This rearrangement joins TRBV10-3 to TRBJ2-1; 7 nucleotides agree with TRBD2. The CDR3 covers 20 residues. Germline CDR1 is ENHRY and CDR2 is SYGVKD. As DNA, the CDR3 is TGCGCCATCAGTGAGCCTTTGCGGGGGTCAACGGGGAACTCCTACAATGAGCAGTTCTTC. Protein: CAISEPLRGSTGNSYNEQFF.

This clonotype has only a few counts. V usage is TRBV29-1 and J usage is TRBJ2-3; the match to TRBD2 covers 7 bases. The ends lost 3 bases at V and 5 bases at J; junction bases unmatched: 11. This CDR3 region has 15 residues. Germline CDR1 SQVTM, CDR2 ANQGSEA. This CDR3 reads CSVDLRGELLDTQYF. The CDR3 region has the DNA TGCAGCGTTGACCTCCGGGGGGAGTTGCTAGATACGCAGTATTTT.

This clonotype turned up a few times. The genes are TRBV11-2 and TRBJ2-5; the match to TRBD1 covers 7 bases. TRBJ2-7 matches the DNA end more closely, so the J call is doubtful. Per the germline V gene, CDR1 is SGHAT and CDR2 is FQNNGV. The CDR3 covers 19 residues. CDR3 nucleotides: TGTGCCAGCACCCTATTACAGGGGCCCACGGCTCGCAGCTCCTACGAGCAGTACTTC. This sequence encodes CASTLLQGPTARSSYEQYF.

This clonotype was seen a handful of times. The chain links TRBV10-3 to TRBJ1-1; 7 nucleotides line up with TRBD1. The CDR3 contains 13 residues. V was clipped by 8 bases and J by 3 bases; unmatched bases: 6. CDR1 and CDR2 from the germline V gene are ENHRY and SYGVKD. This chain's CDR3 is CAIGYGTDTEAFF. The CDR3 DNA sequence: TGTGCCATCGGTTACGGGACAGACACTGAAGCTTTCTTT.

The CDR3 DNA reads as TGTGCCAGCGGCCCCCCCCGGCTCGGGGTGAACACTGAAGCTTTCTTT. Amino acids: CASGPPRLGVNTEAFF. The chain combines TRBV12-3 or TRBV12-4 with TRBJ1-1, with D unresolved. Trimming pared 8 bases from V and 0 bases from J, leaving 19 bases between. This CDR3 has 16 amino acids.

The V gene is TRBV5-1, the J gene TRBJ2-3, with 7 bases that match TRBD2. This CDR3 comprises 15 residues. CDR1 and CDR2 (germline): SGHRS, YFSETQ. Germline trimming cut 5 bases from V and 5 bases from J; bases unmatched to any gene: 11. The CDR3 coding sequence is TGCGCCAGCAGAGTTAGCGGGTCTCCCCTAGATACGCAGTATTTT. Its translation is CASRVSGSPLDTQYF. Complete variable domain (other parts from reference TRBV5-1 and TRBJ2-3): KAGVTQTPRYLIKTRGQQVTLSCSPISGHRSVSWYQQTPGQGLQFLFEYFSETQRNKGNFPGRFSGRQFSNSRSEMNVSTLELGDSALYLCASRVSGSPLDTQYFGPGTRLTVL.

In this sample, this clonotype turned up a few times. The chain recombines TRBV6-1 with TRBJ2-3; 10 bases align to TRBD2. This CDR3 is built from 20 residues. J was trimmed by 0 bases and V by 5 bases; bases with no gene match: 17. Looked up from germline, CDR1 is MNHNS and CDR2 is SASEGT. This CDR3 reads CASSPRGVAGGYRSTDTQYF. CDR3 bases: TGTGCCAGCAGTCCCCGGGGGGTAGCGGGAGGTTACAGAAGCACAGATACGCAGTATTTT.

The rearrangement uses TRBV18 and TRBJ2-5, with 9 nucleotides matching TRBD2. This CDR3 has 14 amino acids. Per the germline V gene, CDR1 is KGHSH and CDR2 is LQKENI. V was clipped by 9 bases and J by 5 bases; unmatched bases: 10. Here the CDR3 DNA reads TGTGCCAGTCGTATAGCGGGAGATATGGAGACCCAGTACTTC. It is translated as CASRIAGDMETQYF.

This clonotype appeared a few times. The V call is TRBV20-1, the J call TRBJ2-1; TRBD2 agrees at 12 bases. The CDR3 has 18 amino acids. The trim removed 3 bases at V and 4 bases at J, leaving 13 bases unmatched. From germline, CDR1 is DFQATT and CDR2 SNEGSKA (reference sequence). The CDR3 region is CSASSLAGGPTTYNEQFF. For the CDR3, the DNA is TGCAGTGCTAGTTCCCTAGCGGGAGGGCCTACAACTTACAATGAGCAGTTCTTC.

This clonotype turned up a few times. J is TRBJ2-1 and V is TRBV12-3 or TRBV12-4; 15 nucleotides match TRBD2. The J segment lost 2 bases and the V segment lost 5 bases, leaving 7 bases of the junction unmatched. The CDR3 covers 18 residues. The CDR3 here is CASSRGLAGGGAYNEQFF. The CDR3 DNA follows: TGTGCCAGCAGTAGGGGACTAGCGGGAGGAGGGGCCTACAATGAGCAGTTCTTC.

The chain combines TRBV4-2 with TRBJ1-4; possible D gene TRBD1, 6 bases. Germline V gene lookup returns CDR1 LGHNA and CDR2 YNFKEQ. This CDR3 comprises 16 residues. With 0 bases removed from V and 8 bases from J, the gap between germline ends came to 16 bases. The DNA for the CDR3 is TGTGCCAGCAGCCAAGATCCAGGGGACCCGGGAGAAAAACTGTTTTTT. This encodes CASSQDPGDPGEKLFF.

The V call is TRBV5-5, the J call TRBJ2-7, with TRBD1 matching 7 bases. The CDR3 loop spans 15 amino acids. The germline V gene encodes CDR1 SGHKS and CDR2 YYEKEE (reference sequence). The V gene end was trimmed by 0 bases and the J gene end by 2 bases; junction bases not matched to a gene: 5. Here the CDR3 reads CASSLGQGDPYEQYV. The DNA of the CDR3 is TGTGCCAGCAGCTTGGGACAGGGTGACCCCTACGAGCAGTACGTC.

This clonotype was seen only a few times. The J gene is TRBJ2-7, the V gene TRBV12-3 or TRBV12-4; TRBD2 matches 14 bases. J gave up 9 bases and V 1 base, and 14 bases lay outside the gene matches. The CDR3 spans 18 residues. CDR3 bases: TGTGCCAGCAGTTTAGTCCGCCCCGGGACTAGCGGGGGAAAGGCGCAGTACTTC. It encodes CASSLVRPGTSGGKAQYF.

This clonotype was observed a few times. The J gene is TRBJ2-1, the V gene TRBV29-1, with D perhaps being TRBD1 or TRBD2 (5 bases each). Germline V gives CDR1 SQVTM, CDR2 ANQGSEA. The CDR3 contains 13 residues. V lost 4 bases, J lost 6 bases, and 13 bases lay in between. For the CDR3, the DNA is TGCAGCGTTGGGGAGACGCAGGGCAATGAGCAGTTCTTC. Its translation: CSVGETQGNEQFF.

This chain connects TRBV6-6 to TRBJ2-7, with a weak D call TRBD1 (6 bases). The V and J ends lost 11 bases and 3 bases respectively, with 20 bases between them. Germline CDR1 is MNHNY and CDR2 is SVGAGI (reference sequence). This CDR3 has 14 residues. CDR3 DNA: TGTGCCGGCACCGAGACAGGTTACAGCTACGAGCAGTACGTC. It yields the protein CAGTETGYSYEQYV.

This clonotype showed up just a few times. The chain has TRBV21-1 and TRBJ2-1; the table's TRBD1 call for D was not verified on the DNA. TRBV21-1 is labeled a pseudogene. The CDR3 consists of 15 residues. The CDR3 sequence is CASTLPGTTNNEQFF. DNA for the CDR3: TGTGCCAGCACCCTGCCCGGGACTACCAACAATGAGCAGTTCTTC.

A remark on this clonotype: With a much larger clone just one base away, this may be a read error. The gene calls are TRBV29-1 and TRBJ2-1, with 7 bases identical to TRBD2. The germline V gene has CDR1 SQVTM and CDR2 ANQGSEA. There are 11 residues in the CDR3. The CDR3 DNA follows: TGCAGCGTTGGGGGGGGGAATGCGCAGTTCTTC. This encodes CSVGGGNAQFF.

This clonotype has just a few counts. V gene TRBV5-8 combines with J gene TRBJ2-7; no clear D gene. The germline V gene has CDR1 SGHTS and CDR2 YDEGEE. The germline V and J ends were trimmed by 3 bases and 5 bases, with 0 bases remaining between them. CDR3 length: 9 amino acids. The CDR3 sequence: CASSYEQYF. CDR3 sequence (DNA): TGTGCCAGCAGCTACGAGCAGTACTTC.

The table lists this clonotype with many counts. The rearrangement links TRBV29-1 to TRBJ2-1; D call uncertain. Germline V gene sequence: CDR1 SQVTM, CDR2 ANQGSEA. The length of the CDR3 is 12 residues. Trimming removed 3 bases from V and 7 bases from J, with 10 bases in between. This CDR3 is CSVELVTNEQFF. The CDR3 DNA reads TGCAGCGTTGAGCTAGTCACAAATGAGCAGTTCTTC.

This clonotype was detected a few times. The chain is built from TRBV7-2 and TRBJ2-1; D not resolved. This CDR3 has 13 amino acids. Trimming took 0 bases from V and 12 from J, leaving 12 bases between them. Per germline, CDR1 SGHTA and CDR2 FQGNSA. CDR3 protein: CASSLALGSAQFF. CDR3 nucleotides: TGTGCCAGCAGCTTAGCGTTGGGGTCAGCGCAGTTCTTC.

The rearrangement links TRBV30 to TRBJ2-3; 9 bases map to TRBD2. Trimming cost V 8 bases and J 3 bases; bases outside gene matches: 6. The CDR3 covers 13 residues. The germline V gene has CDR1 GTSNPN and CDR2 SVGIG (reference sequence). CDR3 nucleotide sequence: TGTGCCAGGCGGACTAGCGCAACAGATACGCAGTATTTT. Amino acid sequence: CARRTSATDTQYF. The full variable domain, with the rest looked up from reference TRBV30 and TRBJ2-3, is SQTIHQWPATLVQPVGSPLSLECTVEGTSNPNLYWYRQAAGRGLQLLFYSVGIGQISSEVPQNLSASRPQDRQFILSSKKLLLSDSGFYLCARRTSATDTQYFGPGTRLTVL.